Included here is one T cell receptor (beta chain) sequence, with context. Antigen: not known. The sample comes from a study of T cell repertoires in cytomegalovirus infection. For the study at large: Recently identified HLA-C-restricted and well-studied HLA-B-restricted CMV epitopes were used. Public TCR beta signatures marked donors with CMV infection and the matching HLA. Study results and limitations: Carriers of CMV and the relevant HLA type were discriminated by public TCR beta frequency. The ex vivo response was dominated by HLA-C-restricted CMV-specific TCR beta clonotypes.

CDR1 is SGHVS, CDR2 FNYEAQ, per germline. Trimming cost V 5 bases and J 2 bases, with 22 bases left between them. The CDR3 totals 18 residues. Via MiXCR, TCRdb re-called the reads, giving one row per CDR3 protein. In the table there are 200,000 to 250,000 distinct CDR3 sequences, around 35% of which are singletons. This chain links TRBV7-6 with TRBJ2-4; D tentatively reads TRBD1 or TRBD2 (5 bases each). Sequencing was performed on CD8+ T cells from cultured PBMCs, taken from culture after CMV antigen stimulation. The TCR was taken from a human donor in good health (CMV status not recorded). Some clones in this sample may be carry-over from other donors' samples. The DNA of the CDR3 is TGTGCCAGCAGCCGCCCCCCGGGACCCGAGGGGACCAAAAACATTCAGTACTTC. Translating it yields CASSRPPGPEGTKNIQYF.